One sample yielded the 25 T cell receptor beta chains listed below, sequenced in a study of blood T cell repertoires in COVID-19. TCRdb's copy holds only in-frame clones and misses some; the assay was immunoSEQ multiplex PCR. The sample has 200,000 to 300,000 clones; 70% to 90% are singletons. Sequencing used peripheral blood. These receptors originate from a man aged 18-30 years with active or convalescent COVID-19.

The V call is TRBV6-1, the J call TRBJ1-2, with D possibly TRBD1 on 5 matching bases. The CDR3 has 14 residues. Germline loops: CDR1 MNHNS, CDR2 SASEGT. Trimming took 2 bases from V and 8 from J, leaving 15 bases between them. The CDR3 DNA reads TGTGCCAGCAGTGAACTGCGTGGGGGGAGCGGCTACACCTTC. Its translation is CASSELRGGSGYTF.

The V gene is TRBV7-8, the J gene TRBJ2-5, with 8 bases aligning to TRBD1. The V gene end was trimmed by 3 bases and the J gene end by 5 bases; junction bases not matched to a gene: 5. CDR1 and CDR2 (germline): SGHVS, FQNEAQ. This CDR3 is built from 14 residues. The CDR3 is CASSLDRVVETQYF. CDR3 nucleotide sequence: TGTGCCAGCAGCTTGGACAGGGTTGTGGAGACCCAGTACTTC.

This sequence joins TRBV4-3 and TRBJ2-1; tentative D call: TRBD2 (5 bases). The CDR3 covers 16 residues. Trimming took off 0 bases at V and 2 bases at J, with 11 bases between the two ends. Germline values: CDR1 LGHNA, CDR2 YSLEER. As DNA, the CDR3 is TGCGCCAGCAGCCAAGAATCGGGGTCACCCTACAATGAGCAGTTCTTC. Its translation: CASSQESGSPYNEQFF.

J is TRBJ2-5 and V is TRBV7-2; the match to TRBD2 covers 7 bases. The CDR3 spans 15 residues. V lost 3 bases, J lost 2 bases, and 6 bases stayed unmatched. Germline V gene lookup returns CDR1 SGHTA and CDR2 FQGNSA. This CDR3 reads CASSFQRGPQETQYF. The CDR3, as DNA: TGTGCCAGCAGCTTTCAGCGGGGACCACAAGAGACCCAGTACTTC.

The V and J genes are TRBV7-9 and TRBJ2-1, with TRBD1 identical over 9 bases. V shed 4 bases and J 1 base; nucleotides not matched to a gene: 11. The germline CDR1 and CDR2 sequences are SEHNR and FQNEAQ (reference sequence). This CDR3 spans 18 amino acids. The CDR3, as DNA: TGTGCCAGCAGCTCGGTAGTGGGCGGACAGGGGTCCTACAATGAGCAGTTCTTC. Translated: CASSSVVGGQGSYNEQFF.

The rearrangement joins TRBV10-3 to TRBJ2-5, with D tentatively TRBD1 (6 bases). Trimming removed 2 bases at V and 1 base at J, with 11 bases between. The CDR3 extends over 15 amino acids. From germline, CDR1 is ENHRY and CDR2 SYGVKD. The CDR3 sequence: CAISEGQLFQETQYF. The CDR3 nucleotides are TGTGCCATCAGTGAGGGACAGCTTTTCCAAGAGACCCAGTACTTC.

The chain recombines TRBV6-2 or TRBV6-3 with TRBJ2-6; D perhaps matches TRBD1 (5 bases). V lost 0 bases, J lost 0 bases, and 12 bases lay in between. The germline gives CDR1 MNHEY, CDR2 SVGEGT. CDR3 length: 18 amino acids. The CDR3 DNA sequence: TGTGCCAGCAGTTACTCGGAAGGGGATTTCTCTGGGGCCAACGTCCTGACTTTC. It codes for CASSYSEGDFSGANVLTF.

The chain has TRBV28 and TRBJ2-1, with D tentatively TRBD2 (7 bases). V was shortened by 2 bases and J by 8 bases, with 19 bases between the two germline ends. The CDR3 is 16 residues long. CDR1 and CDR2 from the germline V gene are MDHEN and SYDVKM. CDR3 nucleotides: TGTGCCAGCAGTTTAGTCGCGGGGGCCCCCGGGGATGAGCAGTTCTTC. It translates to CASSLVAGAPGDEQFF.

This clone has just one count. This chain uses TRBV6-2 or TRBV6-3 with TRBJ2-1; 9 positions agree with TRBD2. CDR3 length equals 15 residues. Germline V gives CDR1 MNHEY, CDR2 SVGEGT. V lost 2 bases to trimming and J lost 7 bases; unmatched junction nucleotides: 6. In DNA, the CDR3 is TGTGCCAGCAGTTACGCGGCTAGCGGGGTGAATGAGCAGTTCTTC. Protein product: CASSYAASGVNEQFF.

This clone appeared once. The chain combines TRBV5-6 with TRBJ1-3; unclear D gene. CDR3 size: 15 residues. In germline, CDR1 is SGHDT, CDR2 YYEEEE. The germline V and J ends were trimmed by 0 bases and 9 bases, with 16 bases remaining between them. The CDR3: CASSLVGLTRGTIYF. In DNA, the CDR3 is TGTGCCAGCAGCTTGGTCGGCCTCACCCGGGGCACCATATATTTT.

The chain combines TRBV6-5 with TRBJ2-7, with 9 bases matching TRBD1. CDR3 length equals 13 residues. Germline V gene sequence: CDR1 MNHEY, CDR2 SVGAGI. The V gene end was trimmed by 10 bases and the J gene end by 3 bases; junction bases not matched to a gene: 7. The CDR3 DNA reads TGTGCCACCGTGGGACAGGGCAACTACGAGCAGTACTTC. Encoded protein: CATVGQGNYEQYF.

The chain uses TRBV5-6 and TRBJ1-4; D possibly corresponds to TRBD1 (5 bases). CDR1 is SGHDT, CDR2 YYEEEE, per germline. The CDR3 is made up of 14 amino acids. V lost 3 bases and J 4 bases, leaving 10 bases between the germline ends. The CDR3 region is CASSSDMINEKLFF. CDR3 DNA: TGTGCCAGCAGCTCGGACATGATTAATGAAAAACTGTTTTTT.

The rearrangement joins TRBV6-5 to TRBJ1-6, with D possibly matching TRBD1 (6 bases). Germline V gene data show CDR1 as MNHEY and CDR2 as SVGAGI. This CDR3 region has 14 residues. Trimming pared 6 bases from V and 4 bases from J, leaving 10 bases between. The CDR3 here is CASRDGQYNSPLHF. The CDR3 DNA reads TGTGCCAGCAGGGATGGACAGTATAATTCACCCCTCCACTTT.

This chain links TRBV5-1 with TRBJ2-3, with D possibly being TRBD2 (6 bases). From germline, CDR1 is SGHRS and CDR2 YFSETQ. The CDR3 has 16 residues. V shed 5 bases and J shed 0 bases, with 16 bases lying between them. Written as DNA, the CDR3 is TGCGCCAGCAGAGGAGGCTACCGGGAGAGCACAGATACGCAGTATTTT. As protein: CASRGGYRESTDTQYF. The full variable domain, its missing parts supplied by reference TRBV5-1 and TRBJ2-3, is KAGVTQTPRYLIKTRGQQVTLSCSPISGHRSVSWYQQTPGQGLQFLFEYFSETQRNKGNFPGRFSGRQFSNSRSEMNVSTLELGDSALYLCASRGGYRESTDTQYFGPGTRLTVL.

This clone has a handful of counts. The chain links TRBV19 to TRBJ2-1, with 8 positions matching TRBD2. Germline V gene lookup returns CDR1 LNHDA and CDR2 SQIVND (reference sequence). The CDR3 is 14 amino acids. V lost 5 bases and J lost 9; bases outside the gene matches: 9. The CDR3 nucleotides read TGTGCCAGTAGTTGGAGACTAGCGTTTGGTGAGCAGTTCTTC. It codes for CASSWRLAFGEQFF.

The V call is TRBV7-9, the J call TRBJ1-2, with D possibly being TRBD1 (6 bases). The ends were cut back, 5 bases at V and 2 bases at J, with 12 bases in the middle. The CDR3 has 14 amino acids. The V gene's germline CDR1 is SEHNR and CDR2 FQNEAQ (reference sequence). CDR3 in amino acids: CASSTPTGNYGYTF. The CDR3 DNA follows: TGTGCCAGCAGCACACCGACAGGAAACTATGGCTACACCTTC.

This sequence joins TRBV13 and TRBJ1-1, with a tentative D call TRBD1 (5 bases). The germline gives CDR1 PRHDT, CDR2 FYEKMQ (reference sequence). The CDR3 has 13 amino acids. Trimming shortened V by 8 bases and J by 1 base, and 11 bases separated the two germline ends. The CDR3 bases are TGTGCCAGCGACAGCTCCGCGAACACTGAAGCTTTCTTT. Translating gives CASDSSANTEAFF.

The chain recombines TRBV6-2 or TRBV6-3 with TRBJ1-1; TRBD1 matches 8 bases. CDR1 MNHEY and CDR2 SVGEGT come from the germline V gene. The V gene end was trimmed by 0 bases and the J gene end by 5 bases; junction bases not matched to a gene: 5. CDR3 length: 15 amino acids. The CDR3 reads CASSYSFRGRTEAFF. Written as DNA, the CDR3 is TGTGCCAGCAGTTACTCGTTCAGGGGGCGAACTGAAGCTTTCTTT.

The chain employs TRBV7-6 and TRBJ2-2, with TRBD2 as a possible D gene (6 bases). V was cut by 2 bases and J by 5 bases, with 21 bases left in between. Per the germline V gene, CDR1 is SGHVS and CDR2 is FNYEAQ. The CDR3 sequence is 18 residues long. CDR3 sequence reads: CASSLRLEAFLGTGELFF. The CDR3 coding sequence is TGTGCCAGCAGCTTAAGACTAGAAGCTTTTTTGGGGACCGGGGAGCTGTTTTTT.

The chain joins TRBV4-2 to TRBJ2-7, with TRBD2 matching 9 bases. This CDR3 comprises 18 residues. The trim removed 0 bases at V and 5 bases at J, leaving 14 bases unmatched. Germline loops: CDR1 LGHNA, CDR2 YNFKEQ. CDR3 in amino acids: CASSQERTSGPSAHEQYF. The CDR3 nucleotides read TGTGCCAGCAGCCAAGAAAGAACTAGCGGGCCCTCGGCCCACGAGCAGTACTTC.

This clone was counted only a few times. This chain connects TRBV19 to TRBJ1-2; 9 nucleotides match TRBD1. The CDR3 runs 13 residues. The germline CDR1 and CDR2 sequences are LNHDA and SQIVND (reference sequence). V gave up 10 bases and J gave up 4 bases; unmatched junction bases: 7. The CDR3 sequence is CATMTGGPYGYTF. For the CDR3, the DNA is TGTGCCACCATGACAGGGGGTCCCTATGGCTACACCTTC.

This clone was seen just once. This rearrangement joins TRBV9 to TRBJ2-5, with TRBD2 matching over 7 bases. Trimming removed 0 bases from V and 2 bases from J; junction bases left unmatched: 4. Germline CDR1 reads SGDLS; CDR2 reads YYNGEE. The CDR3 is 15 amino acids. This CDR3 reads CASSVAGGRQETQYF. In nucleotides, the CDR3 is TGTGCCAGCAGCGTAGCGGGGGGTCGTCAAGAGACCCAGTACTTC.

V usage is TRBV11-2 and J usage is TRBJ2-5; D may be TRBD2 (5 bases). This CDR3 region has 16 residues. Germline V lookup: CDR1 SGHAT, CDR2 FQNNGV. V was trimmed by 2 bases and J by 7 bases, leaving 20 bases between them. In nucleotides, the CDR3 is TGTGCCAGCAGCTTAACAGTTGGCAGCGGTTCCACGACCCAGTACTTC. It translates to CASSLTVGSGSTTQYF.

The gene calls are TRBV4-1 and TRBJ1-2; D call uncertain. Germline V gene sequence: CDR1 MGHRA, CDR2 YSYEKL. V was trimmed by 0 bases and J by 8 bases, leaving 16 bases between them. This CDR3 contains 15 residues. The CDR3 sequence: CASSQDEQRPGGYTF. As DNA, the CDR3 is TGCGCCAGCAGCCAAGATGAGCAACGACCGGGAGGCTACACCTTC.

This clone was detected only a few times. This chain joins TRBV30 and TRBJ1-2, with 9 bases aligning to TRBD1. The germline gives CDR1 GTSNPN, CDR2 SVGIG (reference sequence). There are 15 residues in the CDR3. V dropped 0 bases and J dropped 8; count of bases not matched to a gene: 10. The CDR3 reads CAWSVRAGTGTGYTF. In nucleotides, the CDR3 is TGTGCCTGGAGTGTACGGGCCGGGACAGGGACCGGCTACACCTTC.